This TCR beta chain derives from a study of immune characteristics of hereditary and idiopathic chronic pancreatitis. Measured with immunoSEQ multiplex PCR; TCRdb has only the in-frame clones, and not every one. The sample records 9,000 to 10,000 clones, roughly 83% being singletons. CDR1 is SGHVS and CDR2 is FNYEAQ in the germline V gene. The CDR3 covers 14 residues. With V trimmed by 3 bases and J by 5 bases, 2 bases remained unmatched. The study's findings and limits: Hereditary and idiopathic cases differed in TRBV10, TRBV19, TRBV23 and TRBV5 usage. Chronic pancreatitis severity scores rose with numbers of productive TCR rearrangements. TCRbeta diversity rose and clonality fell in both pancreatitis groups versus controls. This study excluded chronic pancreatitis caused by alcohol use.

A note on this clone: Its antigen remains unidentified.

Patients having total pancreatectomy with islet autotransplantation provided the chronic pancreatitis pancreas tissue. The source is a human donor with chronic pancreatitis. Sequenced sample: pancreas tissue with idiopathic chronic pancreatitis. J is TRBJ2-1 and V is TRBV7-6; 9 bases align to TRBD1. The CDR3 region is CASSFWTGDNEQFF. The CDR3 DNA sequence: TGTGCCAGCAGCTTTTGGACAGGGGACAATGAGCAGTTCTTC.